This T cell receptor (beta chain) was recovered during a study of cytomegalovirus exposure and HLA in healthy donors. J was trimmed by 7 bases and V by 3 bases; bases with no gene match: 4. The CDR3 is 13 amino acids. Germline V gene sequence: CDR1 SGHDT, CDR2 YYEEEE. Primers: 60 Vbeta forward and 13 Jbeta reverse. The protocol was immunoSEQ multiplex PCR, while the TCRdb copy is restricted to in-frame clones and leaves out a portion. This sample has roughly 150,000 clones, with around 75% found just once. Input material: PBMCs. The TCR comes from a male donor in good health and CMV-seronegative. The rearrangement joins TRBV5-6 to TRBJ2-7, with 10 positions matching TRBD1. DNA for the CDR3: TGTGCCAGCAGCTGGGGGACAGGGGTTGAGCAGTACTTC. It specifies CASSWGTGVEQYF.